This T cell receptor (beta chain) comes out of a study of cytomegalovirus exposure and HLA in healthy donors (dated by TCRdb to about 2017). Concerning the study at large: An earlier analysis of approximately 640 of the donors reported roughly 270 Gb of sequence data and roughly 110 million unique TCR beta sequences from roughly 180 million T cells. The study aimed to test whether cataloging public T cell receptors could reveal signatures of past pathogen exposure. The T cell repertoires of 550 to 850 subjects were profiled by immunosequencing and related to cytomegalovirus serostatus. Every discovery cohort repertoire had been produced on one sequencing platform. Because of strong linkage in the cohort, four or five DR-DQ haplotypes were treated as single units for association and clustering. A later genetic analysis used genome-wide SNP genotypes for about 60% of the roughly 700 donors, treating that subset as a discovery cohort. The genetic ancestry cluster associated with self-reported Caucasian donors included over 80% of the 398 genotyped donors. The later analysis used no new phenotypic data to find candidate immune exposures, relying instead on TCR beta sequences and their occurrence across donors. Alongside the repertoire data, information on donor age, sex, ethnicity and CMV serostatus was compiled. Besides the first cohort of 666 subjects, a separate validation cohort made up of roughly 130 different subjects was used. The study combined high-throughput TCR immunosequencing, statistical association of individual TCRs with disease status, and machine learning to predict cytomegalovirus infection status. HLA typing covered class I and class II loci at four-digit resolution. Among over 350 genotyped donors of the cohort, an average of approximately 230,000 unique TCR beta nucleotide sequences were sequenced per donor, about a sixth of them non-productive. An early release that covered roughly 600 HLA-typed donors contained approximately 300 gigabases of sequencing data and 85 million to 100 million unique TCR sequences. Typing coverage differed by locus: A, B, C, DRB1 and DQB1 were typed in about 620-640 donors, DQA1 in 500 to 550, DPA1 in 600 to 610, and DPB1 in roughly 470. In a later analysis, previously published TCR beta repertoires from 550 to 700 donors were re-analyzed and high-resolution HLA genotyping was added so that TCR occurrence patterns could be studied. In an earlier analysis of 500 to 650 of the donors, high-throughput TCR beta sequencing was used to judge whether each TCR beta V gene segment behaved as functional or pseudogenic.

Paper-wide results and their limitations: Because counts were too low, around 18 rarely observed V segments, including chromosome 9 orphons, were left out of the earlier analysis of several hundred of the donors. Immune exposure information for the cohort was limited to CMV serostatus. A later genetic analysis reported fewer N-insertions in productive TCRs among donors in an Asian-associated ancestry cluster than the approximately 670-donor mean. In a later analysis, most CMV-associated TCR beta chains were found to appear HLA-restricted, with HLA associations seemingly driven largely by CMV exposure. The presence/absence analyses assumed that sequencing depth was roughly uniform across donors, and that assumption may not be true. According to a later analysis, TCR association rates differed among HLA loci, with DRB1 alleles showing the most associated TCRs and HLA-C alleles showing the fewest. The study gave a list of roughly 150 TCR beta chains associated with cytomegalovirus. Strong co-occurrence of HLA alleles, especially DR and DQ, made assigning TCR associations to individual alleles difficult. Most TCR sequences were observed very rarely across donors, whereas some public TCRs were present in many individuals. V-gene and J-gene trimming of TCR beta chains was associated with a missense DCLRE1C variant in a later genetic analysis, and the association was replicated in an independent cohort. Several of the top co-occurrence clusters appeared to be linked to parvovirus B19, influenza, CMV and Epstein-Barr virus, according to a later analysis. Only TCR beta chains were sequenced in this cohort, and the absence of alpha or paired-chain data limited detectable features. Cytomegalovirus status was reported to be diagnosed by the classifier with high specificity and sensitivity in both the original and validation cohorts. Some IMGT-functional V segments, including TRBV6-2 and TRBV6-3, could not be distinguished by the 87-base-pair reads and were therefore excluded. Specific HLA alleles were associated with 15,000 to 20,000 TCR beta sequences at a false discovery rate of 0.05 in a later analysis. A further reported finding was that TCR beta sequences accurately predicted the HLA-A and HLA-B alleles for most subjects in the first cohort. Because HLA typing was unavailable for some donors at each locus, only the typed subset was used in association tests. The authors suggested that the approach could potentially be extended to other disease states and immunological phenotypes. Linkage disequilibrium might explain the correlated functional status among segregating V segments, but an unknown experimental factor could not be ruled out. A few of the identified cytomegalovirus-associated TCR beta chains were confirmed in vitro to be specific for cytomegalovirus antigens. An earlier analysis of approximately 540 of the donors showed that most TCR beta V segments appeared in productive rearrangements either about 87% or about 30% of the time, which broadly matched IMGT annotations. A cluster of highly shared sequence variants was judged likely to be a technical artifact of the sequencing pipeline. A later analysis found that HLA-associated TCR beta chains were more clonally expanded and had lower generation probabilities than equally common non-associated chains.

As regards this clone: Which antigen it targets is not known. An end of the junction does not agree with germline; a read error may underlie this.

The germline V gene encodes CDR1 SGHRS and CDR2 YFSETQ. The CDR3 goes from the cysteine to the phenylalanine over 13 residues. Of the read, only the CDR3 DNA is kept; its 39 bases are in frame from base 1. The cohort comprised 666 healthy bone marrow donors. All cohort members were sampled while nominally healthy, although unrecorded immune exposures were likely present. Of the 610 or so cohort members, 250 to 300 had positive CMV serostatus and about 360 had negative CMV serostatus, and CMV serostatus was not recorded for the donor. A peripheral blood sample was collected from each donor, and TCR beta sequencing was performed on peripheral blood mononuclear cells. Genomic DNA was extracted from the blood cell samples with the Qiagen DNeasy Blood Extraction Kit. Libraries were built with the immunoSEQ multiplex PCR assay. For the multiplex PCR, a mixture combining 60 forward primers for TCR Vbeta segments and 13 reverse primers for TCR Jbeta segments was used. A multiplex PCR assay on genomic DNA amplified the CDR3 region of rearranged TCR beta genes. Amplified TCR beta libraries were sequenced as 87-base-pair reads on the Illumina HiSeq System. Concerning the study's data processing: In a later analysis, some 80 million unique TCR beta chains were counted across the roughly 700 repertoires, and roughly 10 million of these chains were shared by at least two donors. To remove PCR and sequencing errors, raw reads were error-corrected and collapsed into unique sequences using a nearest-neighbor algorithm that merged closely related sequences. Alignment of CDR3 sequences to IMGT reference sequences was used to assign V, D and J gene segments. Each retained sequence needed at least a six-nucleotide match to both a V gene segment and a J gene segment. Rearrangements were classified as productive when the CDR3 lacked stop codons and remained in frame with V and J, and all other rearrangements were classified as non-productive. Following IMGT convention, CDR3 was defined as the stretch from the second conserved V-encoded cysteine up to the conserved J-encoded phenylalanine. Sequences without an unambiguous match to a single V gene segment were excluded from the earlier analysis of 450 to 750 of the donors. An earlier analysis of a few hundred of the donors classified V segments as functional when productive rearrangements were above 56.7% and as segregating when the standard deviation between donors was above 5%. A statistical classification framework was built to diagnose cytomegalovirus status from the catalog of TCR beta chain sequences. In a later analysis, V and J genes were assigned by comparing TCR nucleotide sequences against IMGT/GENE-DB human TR gene sequences. A later analysis assigned CDR3 sequences and most-parsimonious VDJ recombination scenarios with the TCRdist pipeline. A later analysis defined each TCR beta chain by its CDR3 amino acid sequence plus V-gene family, and excluded reads lacking a unique V-gene family. As a way to deal with suspected cross-contamination and a sequencing artifact, a later analysis dropped hundreds of nucleotide sequences that were highly shared and had low generation probability. In a later analysis, a clonal expansion index was calculated for each public chain from normalized within-repertoire ranks of inferred template counts. In a later analysis, generation probabilities were computed using a VDJ recombination model fitted to out-of-frame rearrangements, and the results were checked against IGoR. Hypergeometric tests were used in a later analysis to score TCR-TCR, TCR-HLA and TCR-CMV co-occurrence, with a repertoire-size bias correction applied to the TCR pairs. False discovery rates were estimated in a later analysis by permuting HLA or CMV assignments 20 times. A later analysis grouped co-occurring TCRs with DBSCAN, adding TCRdist sequence similarity when clustering within HLA-allele-positive subsets. For co-occurrence clustering, repertoires with fewer than 30,000 or more than 120,000 public chains were excluded, along with 4 to 6 repertoires with anomalous nucleotide sharing. TCRdb re-hosts the immuneACCESS table, in-frame sequences only. Its copies lack some clones; in the studies checked, an unresolved V gene accounts for under half of them, and the cause for the rest is not known. The V and J calls and clone size come from that table; D and trimming were worked out from the DNA. The sample table shows fewer than 150,000 clones, and over 50% are seen once. Under 2% of the sample belongs to the ten largest clones.

This clonotype originated in a human donor in good health. Recombination connected TRBV5-1 to TRBJ2-5, with the D gene call left open. The sample taken for sequencing was PBMCs. The DNA sequence follows: TGCGCCAGCAGTCGAAATAGTGGAGAGGCCCAGTACTTC. Translated, this is CASSRNSGEAQYF. The reference TRBV5-1 and TRBJ2-5 proteins fill in what lies around the CDR3, so the full variable domain reads KAGVTQTPRYLIKTRGQQVTLSCSPISGHRSVSWYQQTPGQGLQFLFEYFSETQRNKGNFPGRFSGRQFSNSRSEMNVSTLELGDSALYLCASSRNSGEAQYFGPGTRLLVL.